Below are 18 T cell receptor beta chains sequenced from a single sample in a study of blood T cell repertoires in COVID-19. Clones were read by immunoSEQ multiplex PCR, and TCRdb kept only the in-frame ones, dropping some. This repertoire shows 150,000 to 200,000 clones, roughly nine tenths found once; its top ten account for more than 3%. Sequenced material: peripheral blood. These receptors all stem from a woman in her 70s with acute or convalescent COVID-19.

The V gene is TRBV4-2, the J gene TRBJ1-4, with D possibly matching TRBD1 (6 bases). Trimming stripped 0 bases from V and 10 bases from J, with 15 bases between. The CDR3 loop spans 15 amino acids. Germline V CDR1 and CDR2: LGHNA, YNFKEQ. In DNA, the CDR3 is TGTGCCAGCAGCCAAGAAGGGGACGCGGGGGCAAAACTGTTTTTT. It codes for CASSQEGDAGAKLFF.

The V and J genes are TRBV21-1 and TRBJ2-7; TRBD1, the table's D call, lacks a check against the DNA. TRBV21-1 is a pseudogene. The CDR3 covers 15 residues. Here the CDR3 DNA reads TGTGCCAGCAGCAAAGCTGGGGGGACAGGCTTACTCGAGTACTTC. Translation gives CASSKAGGTGLLEYF.

This chain links TRBV30 with TRBJ1-1; perhaps TRBD1 as D (5 bases). There are 14 residues in the CDR3. The V and J ends lost 3 bases and 4 bases respectively, with 15 bases between them. Per the germline V gene, CDR1 is GTSNPN and CDR2 is SVGIG (reference sequence). For the CDR3, the DNA is TGTGCCTGGAGCACCGGGACGGGGGGCACTGAAGCTTTCTTT. Its protein is CAWSTGTGGTEAFF.

The chain couples TRBV7-9 to TRBJ2-5, with a weak D call TRBD1 (6 bases). V was clipped by 5 bases and J by 9 bases, with 13 bases between them. Germline CDR1 and CDR2: SEHNR and FQNEAQ (reference sequence). The CDR3 is 12 amino acids. CDR3 nucleotide sequence: TGTGCCAGCAGCCTAGATGGGGGCTCCCAGTACTTC. The encoded protein is CASSLDGGSQYF.

The gene calls are TRBV5-1 and TRBJ1-6; D is unclear. The germline CDR1 and CDR2 sequences are SGHRS and YFSETQ. V lost 1 base and J 14 bases, leaving 16 bases between the germline ends. The CDR3 has 14 residues. The DNA of the CDR3 is TGCGCCAGCAGCTTGCTCACAACCTCCCGGGCCCTCCACTTT. Translation gives CASSLLTTSRALHF.

This chain uses TRBV5-1 with TRBJ2-3, with TRBD2 matching 14 bases. Germline trimming cut 2 bases from V and 7 bases from J; bases unmatched to any gene: 9. Germline values: CDR1 SGHRS, CDR2 YFSETQ. The CDR3 extends over 17 amino acids. The CDR3 nucleotides read TGCGCCAGCAGCTTAGACGGGACTAGCGGGAGTTCATATACGCAGTATTTT. It encodes CASSLDGTSGSSYTQYF.

The rearrangement joins TRBV7-9 to TRBJ2-2; 7 bases fit TRBD1. Trimming at V came to 5 bases and at J to 3 bases, leaving 6 bases not matched to a gene. This CDR3 has 15 amino acids. The germline V gene has CDR1 SEHNR and CDR2 FQNEAQ (reference sequence). CDR3: CASSPRDSYTGELFF. CDR3 nucleotides: TGTGCCAGCAGCCCCCGGGACAGCTACACCGGGGAGCTGTTTTTT.

V usage is TRBV5-5 and J usage is TRBJ1-6; a possible D gene is TRBD1 (6 bases). The V and J ends lost 1 base and 10 bases respectively, with 18 bases between them. Per the germline V gene, CDR1 is SGHKS and CDR2 is YYEKEE (reference sequence). This CDR3 contains 16 residues. The CDR3 protein is CASSLFGGAAESPLHF. For the CDR3, the DNA is TGTGCCAGCAGCTTGTTTGGGGGGGCGGCTGAATCACCCCTCCACTTT.

This clone is a singleton in its sample. V and J are TRBV18 and TRBJ2-1, with D possibly being TRBD2 (6 bases). Germline-derived CDR1 and CDR2 are KGHSH and LQKENI. This CDR3 has 14 amino acids. Trimming removed 0 bases from V and 7 bases from J, with 10 bases in between. The CDR3 region has the DNA TGTGCCAGCTCACCACCGACTAGTGTGAATGAGCAGTTCTTC. As protein: CASSPPTSVNEQFF.

V and J are TRBV2 and TRBJ2-5; D is possibly TRBD1 (7 bases). The CDR3 has 13 amino acids. Trimming took off 6 bases at V and 7 bases at J, with 15 bases between the two ends. Germline V gene lookup returns CDR1 SNHLY and CDR2 FYNNEI. The CDR3 bases are TGTGCCAGCAGCATAGGACAGGAGGGGACCCAGTACTTC. Translated: CASSIGQEGTQYF.

This sequence joins TRBV27 and TRBJ2-3, with D possibly being TRBD2 (6 bases). The germline V gene encodes CDR1 MNHEY and CDR2 SMNVEV (reference sequence). The CDR3 contains 16 residues. Trimming removed 2 bases from V and 0 bases from J, with 12 bases in between. The CDR3 region is CASSLEWAGSTDTQYF. DNA of the CDR3: TGTGCCAGCAGTTTAGAGTGGGCGGGGAGCACAGATACGCAGTATTTT.

The chain links TRBV7-9 to TRBJ2-3; weak D call: TRBD1 (6 bases). Deletions cut 7 bases from V and 2 bases from J, with 16 bases between. The germline V gene has CDR1 SEHNR and CDR2 FQNEAQ (reference sequence). This CDR3 contains 15 residues. This CDR3 reads CASTGVGAPTDTQYF. The CDR3, as DNA: TGTGCCAGCACCGGAGTGGGGGCGCCCACAGATACGCAGTATTTT.

This clone was recorded once. The genes are TRBV4-2 and TRBJ2-3; 9 bases agree with TRBD2. Germline assignment: CDR1 LGHNA and CDR2 YNFKEQ. This CDR3 region has 16 residues. Trimming cost V 0 bases and J 5 bases; bases outside gene matches: 6. The CDR3 protein is CASSQDGRGGRDTQYF. The DNA of the CDR3 is TGTGCCAGCAGCCAAGATGGGCGGGGGGGAAGAGATACGCAGTATTTT.

This clone was seen only once. This chain joins TRBV4-1 and TRBJ2-1; 11 nucleotides match TRBD2. Germline assignment: CDR1 MGHRA and CDR2 YSYEKL. J lost 4 bases, V lost 0 bases, and 2 bases had no gene match. The CDR3 sequence is 16 residues long. The CDR3 reads CASSQESSGRYNEQFF. The CDR3 bases are TGCGCCAGCAGCCAAGAGTCTAGCGGGAGGTACAATGAGCAGTTCTTC.

V and J are TRBV5-1 and TRBJ1-1, with D possibly matching TRBD1 (5 bases). Germline CDR1 reads SGHRS; CDR2 reads YFSETQ. This CDR3 spans 14 amino acids. Trimming cost V 0 bases and J 4 bases, with 10 bases left between them. The CDR3 here is CASSLVGDGTEAFF. CDR3 coding DNA: TGCGCCAGCAGCTTGGTAGGGGATGGCACTGAAGCTTTCTTT.

V usage is TRBV7-2 and J usage is TRBJ2-1; TRBD2 matches 14 bases. V lost 6 bases to trimming and J lost 8 bases; unmatched junction nucleotides: 18. This CDR3 is 19 amino acids long. CDR1 and CDR2 (germline): SGHTA, FQGNSA. The CDR3 loop is CASRRTGTSGRRRGDEQFF. The CDR3 nucleotides are TGTGCCAGCAGGCGAACCGGGACTAGCGGGAGACGCCGCGGCGATGAGCAGTTCTTC.

The V gene is TRBV6-5, the J gene TRBJ1-2; 8 bases align to TRBD1. The CDR3 is 16 residues long. Germline CDR1 reads MNHEY; CDR2 reads SVGAGI. V lost 0 bases and J lost 4; bases outside the gene matches: 7. This CDR3 is CASSYSGQVVGYGYTF. The CDR3 DNA follows: TGTGCCAGCAGTTACTCGGGACAGGTCGTTGGCTATGGCTACACCTTC.

The chain employs TRBV19 and TRBJ2-1; 9 nucleotides align to TRBD1. Trimming cost V 8 bases and J 3 bases; bases outside gene matches: 8. The germline V gene has CDR1 LNHDA and CDR2 SQIVND (reference sequence). The CDR3 spans 15 residues. DNA of the CDR3: TGTGCCAGTGGGACAGGGCTGAAATACTACAATGAGCAGTTCTTC. This translates into CASGTGLKYYNEQFF.